This entry features one T cell receptor beta chain sequence. Its antigen is currently not known. Per-base qualities were not stored, and no clone one base away is much larger. The sample originates from a study of shared clonotypes between healthy human individuals (TCRdb year 2020). Regarding the research as a whole: A couple of women and a few men aged 18 to 49 years were included in the cohort. For each donor, CD4 naive and CD4 memory were each run on three plates, CD8 naive on two plates, and CD8 memory on one plate. The study deeply sequenced blood TCR repertoires of five healthy adults to estimate repertoire size and the extent of clonotype sharing between individuals. To increase sequencing depth and limit assay-specific biases, different laboratories used diverse techniques to prepare libraries and sequence TCR repertoires. Leukapheresis yielded between about 0.85 and 9 billion PBMCs per donor. General study outcomes and caveats: Compared with non-shared clonotypes, the clonotypes found in all four sorted-subset donors had higher generation probabilities. About 4.5% of naive CD4, 3% to 3.5% of naive CD8, 2.3% of memory CD4, and 0.4% of memory CD8 clonotypes were shared across a few donors. Naive subsets generally had larger estimated clonotype richness than memory subsets. The small number of donors limited the genetic and exposure-history diversity represented. Sampling was restricted to blood, and TCR repertoires in tissues likely differ from the TCR repertoires found in blood. Rarefaction of sorted-subset datasets indicated incomplete sequencing despite the large sequencing depth. Pairwise subsampling led to the expectation that sequencing depth would affect the degree of clonotype sharing among donors.

Using the deep immunoSEQ assay, TCR CDR3 regions were amplified from genomic DNA by multiplex PCR. Extracted genomic DNA from each cell subset was distributed evenly across all wells of several immunoSEQ 96-well plates, and each plate was treated as a replicate. For sorted subsets, 150 to 250 ng genomic DNA, equal to tens of thousands of T cell genomes, was loaded into each replicate PCR. Purified libraries were measured with a Qubit 3.0 fluorometer, size-checked on a Bioanalyzer 2100, and measured again with the KAPA Library Quantification kit. Every immunoSEQ 96-well plate was sequenced on a dedicated single-read 150-cycle Illumina NextSeq 550 flow cell. The authors processed their data as follows. Because the immunoSEQ output included only junctional sequences and no quality scores, the filtering could not be the same as the filtering used for full-length reads. To assign V/J genes and CDR3, sequences were annotated using PyIR, a Python wrapper for IgBLAST v1.9, with IMGT germline references. Reads were filtered out if the reads had weak V/J assignments (E-value above 1e-6), no CDR3, stop codons, out-of-frame junctions, or ambiguous translated residues. V3J clonotypes were defined as sequences sharing the same inferred V gene, J gene, and CDR3 amino acid sequence. Percentage overlap between repertoires was computed as shared unique clonotypes divided by the size of the smaller repertoire. Repertoire richness was assessed with RTK rarefaction, the Chao1 estimator, and Recon v2.1 estimates of unobserved clonotypes. Generation probabilities were computed with OLGA for all TCRbeta clonotypes obtained by the gDNA method from four donors. TCRdb stores this immuneACCESS table with in-frame sequences only. Part of the clones is absent; in the studies checked, under half of the shortfall reflects unresolved V genes, and no reason is known for the rest. D and trimming come from the DNA, and the V and J calls and clone size come from that table. The table for this sample lists about 2.5 million clones; roughly 92% of them were counted only once. The ten largest clonotypes hold around 0.38% of the sample.

The CDR3 starts with the cysteine, ends with the phenylalanine, and has 12 residues. Here the CDR3 DNA is all that survives: 36 bases in frame from base 1. For CDR1 and CDR2, the germline V gene lists MDHEN and SYDVKM. V was cut back by 3 bases and J by 8 bases, leaving a gap of 10 bases between them. Healthy HIV-negative adults with no recently reported acute infections or vaccinations were included as donors. Every donor was a Caucasian adult living in Nashville, Tennessee, USA. CD4+ T cells were enriched by magnetic negative selection, after which naive cells were positively selected on CD45RA and the negative fraction was taken as the memory subset. After blood collection by leukapheresis, PBMCs were isolated using Ficoll-Histopaque density gradient centrifugation and then cryopreserved in the vapor phase of liquid nitrogen. Analytical flow cytometry was used to check the purity and quantity of every magnetically sorted T cell population. Each sorted fraction had its genomic DNA isolated and then quantified by UV absorbance on a Nanodrop 2000c.

This sequence was found in a man aged 18 to 29 in good health. Some clones in this sample may be carry-over from other donors' samples. The rearrangement joined TRBV28 to TRBJ1-2; the D gene cannot be named for sure. The sequencing sample was made of naive CD4+ T cells from PBMCs. The intended sense of this specimen's cell subset or site label: CD45RA+ positively selected. The CDR3 loop reads CASSFGSIGYTF. The base sequence is TGTGCCAGCAGTTTTGGCAGCATCGGCTACACCTTC.